Listed below are T cell receptor beta chains from one sample, sequenced in a study of shared clonotypes between healthy human individuals. TCRdb's copy holds only in-frame clones and misses some; the assay was immunoSEQ multiplex PCR. This table has around 510,000 clones, more than 95% appearing once. Sample: naive CD4+ T cells sorted from blood. The source is a woman between 25 and 40 years old in good health. Each CDR3 is given with its conserved first and last residue. The D gene is left open where the match is weak. Clone size is stated in some rows and not others, as once, few, many or a class when expanded.

TRBJ2-1 TRBV6-1 once - CASSENVLGPYNEQFF TGTGCCAGCAGTGAAAACGTTCTAGGTCCCTACAATGAGCAGTTCTTC
TRBJ1-2 TRBV7-9 - - CASSAPTARAGYGYTF TGTGCCAGCAGCGCACCGACGGCCAGGGCGGGCTATGGCTACACCTTC
TRBJ2-3 TRBV28 - TRBD2 CASSGLAGFTSTDTQYF TGTGCCAGCAGTGGACTAGCGGGATTCACTAGCACAGATACGCAGTATTTT
TRBJ1-4 TRBV11-2 - - CASSLRRVSRATNEKLFF TGTGCCAGCAGCTTGCGCCGCGTGTCTAGGGCAACTAATGAAAAACTGTTTTTT
TRBJ2-3 TRBV11-2 once - CASSPRTSTDTQYF TGTGCCAGCAGCCCCCGGACTAGCACAGATACGCAGTATTTT
TRBJ2-1 TRBV5-4 - TRBD2 CASSLIFSGRASEQFF TGTGCCAGCAGCTTGATATTTAGCGGGAGGGCCAGTGAGCAGTTCTTC
TRBJ2-7 TRBV2 - TRBD1 CASIRGYEQYF TGTGCCAGCATCAGGGGGTACGAGCAGTACTTC
TRBJ2-7 TRBV5-1 - - CASSPTGNYEQYF TGCGCCAGCAGCCCTACAGGGAACTACGAGCAGTACTTC
TRBJ1-3 TRBV6-1 - - CASSGLGGKGGNTIYF TGTGCCAGCAGTGGATTAGGGGGAAAAGGTGGAAACACCATATATTTT
TRBJ2-7 TRBV2 few - CASSQYEQYF TGTGCCAGCAGCCAGTACGAGCAGTACTTC
TRBJ2-1 TRBV5-1 - - CASSPGGVSSYNEQFF TGCGCCAGCAGCCCGGGGGGCGTGAGCTCCTACAATGAGCAGTTCTTC
TRBJ1-5 TRBV19 - TRBD1 CASSLDRGPNQPQHF TGTGCCAGTAGCCTCGACAGGGGGCCAAATCAGCCCCAGCATTTT
TRBJ2-1 TRBV27 - TRBD2 CASSALAAELNEQFF TGTGCCAGCAGTGCTCTAGCGGCCGAGCTCAATGAGCAGTTCTTC
TRBJ1-2 TRBV30 - - CAWSANGYTF TGTGCCTGGAGTGCGAACGGCTACACCTTC
TRBJ1-4 TRBV6-1 - TRBD1 CASSRDRGPEKLFF TGTGCCAGCAGTCGGGACAGGGGGCCGGAAAAACTGTTTTTT
TRBJ2-7 TRBV28 - - CASSSPGVGEQYF TGTGCCAGCAGTTCGCCGGGGGTAGGGGAGCAGTACTTC
TRBJ2-4 TRBV28 - TRBD1 CASSNSGQGGLVGKNIQYF TGTGCCAGCAGTAACTCGGGACAGGGGGGACTAGTAGGCAAAAACATTCAGTACTTC
TRBJ1-5 TRBV28 - TRBD1 CASSTPGQALFSNQPQHF TGTGCCAGCAGCACCCCGGGACAGGCCCTTTTCAGCAATCAGCCCCAGCATTTT
TRBJ1-1 TRBV28 - - CASSWSGRTASSAFF TGTGCCAGCAGTTGGAGCGGGAGGACCGCCTCGTCCGCTTTCTTT
TRBJ2-7 TRBV28 - TRBD1 CASSPAGQGSYEQYF TGTGCCAGCAGCCCCGCCGGACAGGGCTCCTACGAGCAGTACTTC
TRBJ1-2 TRBV7-8 - TRBD1 CASSLDRAYGYTF TGTGCCAGCAGCTTGGACAGGGCCTATGGCTACACCTTC
TRBJ2-3 TRBV15 - - CATSTGSSDTQYF TGTGCCACCAGCACCGGGAGCTCAGATACGCAGTATTTT
TRBJ1-2 TRBV28 - TRBD1 CASREQGASYGYTF TGTGCCAGCAGGGAACAGGGGGCGAGTTATGGCTACACCTTC
TRBJ2-2 TRBV2 - - CASSELAVPSTGELFF TGTGCCAGCAGTGAACTAGCTGTCCCTTCCACCGGGGAGCTGTTTTTT
TRBJ1-5 TRBV18 once - CASSPDDSLQPQHF TGTGCCAGCTCACCAGACGACAGTCTTCAGCCCCAGCATTTT
TRBJ1-4 TRBV16 - TRBD1 CASSLRTGRDEKLFF TGTGCCAGCAGCCTCAGGACAGGGAGGGATGAAAAACTGTTTTTT
TRBJ2-7 TRBV7-6 - - CASSSLYEQYF TGTGCCAGCAGCTCCCTCTACGAGCAGTACTTC
TRBJ2-7 TRBV14 - TRBD2 CASSQDLGAGSSYEQYF TGTGCCAGCAGCCAAGATCTCGGAGCGGGAAGCTCCTACGAGCAGTACTTC